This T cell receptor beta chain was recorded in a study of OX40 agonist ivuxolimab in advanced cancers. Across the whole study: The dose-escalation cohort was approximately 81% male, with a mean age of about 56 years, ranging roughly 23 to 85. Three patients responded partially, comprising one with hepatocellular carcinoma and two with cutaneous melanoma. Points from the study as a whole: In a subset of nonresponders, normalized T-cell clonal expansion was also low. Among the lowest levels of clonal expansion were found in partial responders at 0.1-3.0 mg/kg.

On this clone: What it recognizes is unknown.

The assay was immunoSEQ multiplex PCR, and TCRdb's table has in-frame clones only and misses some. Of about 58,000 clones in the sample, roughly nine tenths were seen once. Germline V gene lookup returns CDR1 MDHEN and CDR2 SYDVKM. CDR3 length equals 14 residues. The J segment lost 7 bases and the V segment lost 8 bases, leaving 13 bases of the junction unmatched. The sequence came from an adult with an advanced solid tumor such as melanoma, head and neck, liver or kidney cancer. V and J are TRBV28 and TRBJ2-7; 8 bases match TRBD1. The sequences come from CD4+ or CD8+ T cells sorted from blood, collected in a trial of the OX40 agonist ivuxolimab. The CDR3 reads CASAEPGGSREQYF. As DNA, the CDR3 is TGTGCCAGCGCCGAGCCAGGGGGCTCGAGGGAGCAGTACTTC.